The entry that follows covers one T cell receptor beta chain sequence. Its antigen is unidentified. These data are taken from a study of T cells in Graves' hyperthyroidism and ophthalmopathy. At the level of the study: Initial diagnosis, before any treatment, was when peripheral blood was collected.

Overall study findings and caveats: Blood also held most thyroid clonotypes expanded beyond 0.001.

Patients showing uncontrolled infection, other autoimmune disease, pregnancy or lactation were ineligible. RNA transcripts served as the template for amplifying TCR beta CDR3 regions. TCR CDR3 underwent first-round RT-PCR with the HTBI primer set. From the multiplex PCR reads, TCRdb called clonotypes with MiXCR, one entry per CDR3 protein. The table has 300,000 to 350,000 distinct CDR3 sequences, around 23% seen once. The sample consisted of blood. The receptor comes from a woman between 50 and 59 years old with Graves' hyperthyroidism.

The CDR3 DNA is TGTGCCAGCAGTGAGAGTAGAATCTATGGCTACACCTTC. This encodes CASSESRIYGYTF. The chain has TRBV2 and TRBJ1-2, with D uncertain. Trimming took 3 bases from V and 4 from J, leaving 9 bases between them. There are 13 residues in the CDR3. The germline V gene has CDR1 SNHLY and CDR2 FYNNEI.